Below, 13 T cell receptor beta chains from the same sample are listed, as sequenced in a study of technical replicates of blood from several donors. TCRdb's table, derived via immunoSEQ multiplex PCR, lists solely in-frame clones and lacks some. Of tens of thousands of clones in the sample, just over 90% were seen once. The specimen was T cells isolated from PBMCs. The receptors stem from a human donor in good health.

This rearrangement joins TRBV11-3 to TRBJ2-3; TRBD2 agrees at 8 bases. CDR1 and CDR2 from the germline V gene are SGHNT and YENEEA. CDR3 length equals 16 residues. With V trimmed by 8 bases and J by 6 bases, 16 bases remained unmatched. The CDR3 DNA reads TGTGCCAGCGGCCCCGGGACTAGTAATCCTCCGGATACGCAGTATTTT. It specifies CASGPGTSNPPDTQYF.

The CDR3 nucleotides read TGTGCCAGCAGCTTAGTCGGGGGGAAGTCGTCCTACAATGAGCAGTTCTTC. Translation gives CASSLVGGKSSYNEQFF. The chain joins TRBV7-8 to TRBJ2-1; TRBD2 agrees at 7 bases. The CDR3 is made up of 17 amino acids. Germline CDR1 is SGHVS and CDR2 is FQNEAQ. The V segment lost 1 base and the J segment 1 base; nucleotides outside the gene matches: 7.

This chain connects TRBV28 to TRBJ1-4, with D uncertain. The V end lost 7 bases, the J end lost 3 bases, and 15 bases lay between the germline ends. Germline V gene sequence: CDR1 MDHEN, CDR2 SYDVKM. CDR3 length: 15 amino acids. The CDR3 DNA follows: TGTGCCAGCATCCAGCGACCAAGCCCTAATGAAAAACTGTTTTTT. This codes for CASIQRPSPNEKLFF.

The chain recombines TRBV11-2 with TRBJ2-7; 9 bases align to TRBD1. The germline CDR1 and CDR2 sequences are SGHAT and FQNNGV. The CDR3 is made up of 15 amino acids. The V segment lost 4 bases and the J segment 2 bases; nucleotides outside the gene matches: 6. The CDR3 DNA reads as TGTGCCAGCAGCTACAGGGACAGGGATCCCTACGAGCAGTACTTC. This gives the protein CASSYRDRDPYEQYF.

This clone was found once. The rearrangement uses TRBV7-2 and TRBJ2-5; D is uncertain. Between the trimmed V and J ends, which lost 3 bases and 0 bases, there was a span of 5 bases. This CDR3 is 13 amino acids long. Germline CDR1 is SGHTA and CDR2 is FQGNSA. CDR3 in amino acids: CASSLSNQETQYF. The CDR3 nucleotides read TGTGCCAGCAGCTTGTCCAACCAAGAGACCCAGTACTTC.

The chain uses TRBV4-2 and TRBJ2-7, with 9 positions matching TRBD2. CDR1 and CDR2 (germline): LGHNA, YNFKEQ. V was clipped by 1 base and J by 3 bases; unmatched bases: 7. The CDR3 sequence is 16 residues long. CDR3 DNA sequence: TGTGCCAGCAGCCAAGGCGGGGGGGCTCTCCTCTACGAGCAGTACTTC. Its protein product is CASSQGGGALLYEQYF.

The rearrangement uses TRBV4-1 and TRBJ2-5, with TRBD2 as a possible D gene (6 bases). The CDR3 totals 18 residues. Germline V lookup: CDR1 MGHRA, CDR2 YSYEKL. The V gene lost 0 bases and the J gene lost 3 bases, with 20 bases spanning the gap. CDR3 in amino acids: CASSQDRTSTRREETQYF. DNA for the CDR3: TGCGCCAGCAGCCAAGACCGAACTAGCACCCGCCGGGAAGAGACCCAGTACTTC.

The genes are TRBV27 and TRBJ2-7, with 7 bases lining up with TRBD2. With 6 bases clipped from V and 3 bases from J, the junction kept 17 bases outside the gene matches. The CDR3 is 17 amino acids. CDR1 MNHEY and CDR2 SMNVEV come from the germline V gene (reference sequence). This CDR3 reads CASRPWRAGDAHYEQYF. In DNA form, the CDR3 reads TGTGCCAGCAGACCATGGCGGGCGGGAGATGCTCACTACGAGCAGTACTTC.

The chain links TRBV28 to TRBJ2-7; D may be TRBD2 (6 bases). CDR1 is MDHEN, CDR2 SYDVKM, per germline. CDR3 length equals 14 residues. V was shortened by 2 bases and J by 5 bases, with 13 bases between the two germline ends. CDR3 nucleotide sequence: TGTGCCAGCAGTTTAGCCGGGGAGGCAAACGAGCAGTACTTC. This encodes CASSLAGEANEQYF.

CDR3 nucleotides: TGTGCCAGCAGCTTATCAGGGTCTGTTAGGGGCCATGAAAAACTGTTTTTT. It is translated as CASSLSGSVRGHEKLFF. V gene TRBV11-2 combines with J gene TRBJ1-4; D is possibly TRBD1 (5 bases). The CDR3 is 17 amino acids. Looked up from germline, CDR1 is SGHAT and CDR2 is FQNNGV. The V gene lost 2 bases and the J gene lost 6 bases, with 19 bases spanning the gap.

This sequence joins TRBV10-3 and TRBJ2-2; the match to TRBD1 covers 8 bases. This CDR3 region has 14 residues. Germline V CDR1 and CDR2: ENHRY, SYGVKD. V shed 7 bases, J shed 1 base, and the junction held 2 bases outside the gene matches. As DNA, the CDR3 is TGTGCCATCAAGACAGGGGTGAACACCGGGGAGCTGTTTTTT. This sequence encodes CAIKTGVNTGELFF.

The chain recombines TRBV6-6 with TRBJ1-1; no clear D. The ends were cut back, 10 bases at V and 0 bases at J, with 9 bases in the middle. This CDR3 is built from 12 residues. CDR1 and CDR2 from the germline V gene are MNHNY and SVGAGI (reference sequence). This CDR3 is CATLGVNTEAFF. As DNA, the CDR3 is TGTGCCACCCTCGGGGTGAACACTGAAGCTTTCTTT.

This clone was picked up a small number of times. The V gene is TRBV19, the J gene TRBJ1-1; D is unresolved. Germline assignment: CDR1 LNHDA and CDR2 SQIVND (reference sequence). The CDR3 loop spans 15 amino acids. V lost 10 bases to trimming and J lost 1 base, with 19 bases between them. CDR3 nucleotide sequence: TGTGCCACCAACCCCGCTGGGAGAGCGAACACTGAAGCTTTCTTT. Protein: CATNPAGRANTEAFF.